What follows describes a single T cell receptor (beta chain). In the original workflow: Estimation of nucleated cell counts relied on the amplification of reference gene primers. The data were produced by immunoSEQ multiplex PCR, yet TCRdb's version contains in-frame clones alone and is incomplete. That table furnishes V, J and clone size, whereas the DNA furnished D and trimming. The data hold roughly 190,000 clones, with roughly 89% observed a single time. This sample stems from a study of blood T cell repertoires in COVID-19. The CDR3 totals 14 residues. Per the germline V gene, CDR1 is MNHEY and CDR2 is SMNVEV (reference sequence). The junction had 10 bases not matched to a gene; V was cut back by 10 bases and J by 7 bases.

V usage is TRBV27 and J usage is TRBJ2-1, with 10 positions matching TRBD2. This receptor was identified in a man between 18 and 29 years old with active or convalescent COVID-19. The sequenced sample consisted of peripheral blood. The CDR3, as DNA: TGTGCCACCACCCCGGGACTAGCGCTGAATGAGCAGTTCTTC. It yields the protein CATTPGLALNEQFF.